Below are 2 T cell receptor beta chains sequenced from a single sample in a study of early T cells in non-severe SARS-CoV-2 infection. TCRdb ran MiXCR on the 5' RACE reads and lists one entry per CDR3 protein. Here the sample spans roughly 67,000 distinct CDR3 sequences, approximately 12% being singletons. Material: whole blood. The receptors come from an adult who was a healthcare worker with PCR-confirmed SARS-CoV-2 infection or an uninfected control (not recorded which).

This clonotype has a handful of counts. V is TRBV20-1 and J is TRBJ1-1, with D possibly matching TRBD1 (5 bases). The germline V gene encodes CDR1 DFQATT and CDR2 SNEGSKA (reference sequence). Trimming left V 0 bases short and J 0 bases short, with 14 bases between. The length of the CDR3 is 16 residues. CDR3: CSARDWVGQVNTEAFF. The CDR3 DNA follows: TGCAGTGCTAGAGATTGGGTGGGGCAAGTGAACACTGAAGCTTTCTTT.

This clonotype has more than one count but fewer than ten. The rearrangement links TRBV7-9 to TRBJ1-1; 9 bases map to TRBD1. The V and J ends lost 4 bases and 8 bases, in that order; junction bases with no gene match: 11. CDR1 and CDR2 from the germline V gene are SEHNR and FQNEAQ (reference sequence). There are 15 residues in the CDR3. CDR3 nucleotides: TGTGCCAGCAGCTCATCCCACAGGGGGCTGGGGGAAGCTTTCTTT. It yields the protein CASSSSHRGLGEAFF.